This is a list of T cell receptor beta chains from one sample in a study of OX40 agonist ivuxolimab in advanced cancers. The data were produced by immunoSEQ multiplex PCR, yet TCRdb's version contains in-frame clones alone and is incomplete. The repertoire has roughly 25,000 clones, more than 75% of them found once; the top ten carry approximately 14%. The specimen was CD4+ or CD8+ T cells sorted from blood, collected in a trial of the OX40 agonist ivuxolimab. These receptors were taken from an adult with an advanced solid tumor such as melanoma, head and neck, liver or kidney cancer. CDR3s include the opening cysteine and the closing phenylalanine or tryptophan. Each record gives: J gene, clone size, V gene, D gene, CDR3 DNA, CDR3 protein. The D gene is left open where the match is weak. Part of the rows lack a size; the others show once, few, many or a class for expanded clones.

J: TRBJ2-5
size: -
V: TRBV9
D: -
DNA: TGTGCCAGCAGCGTAGGGGCTGGGACGGGAGTGGAGACCCAGTACTTC
CDR3: CASSVGAGTGVETQYF

J: TRBJ2-5
size: -
V: TRBV6-1
D: -
DNA: TGTGCCAGCAGTGAAGCCGGCCGGGGACAGACCCAGTACTTC
CDR3: CASSEAGRGQTQYF

J: TRBJ2-1
size: -
V: TRBV29-1
D: -
DNA: TGCAGCGTTTGGTCCAGGGTTAATGTCGATGAGCAGTTCTTC
CDR3: CSVWSRVNVDEQFF

J: TRBJ2-5
size: -
V: TRBV6-1
D: TRBD1
DNA: TGTGCCAGCAGTGAGGACAGGGCCTTACCCCAAGAGACCCAGTACTTC
CDR3: CASSEDRALPQETQYF

J: TRBJ2-7
size: -
V: TRBV5-1
D: TRBD1
DNA: TGCGCCAGCAGCTTAAGGACAGGGGCCTACGAGCAGTACTTC
CDR3: CASSLRTGAYEQYF

J: TRBJ1-1
size: few
V: TRBV7-9
D: -
DNA: TGTGCCAGCAGCTTATTTGGGGGCCGGGAAGCTTTCTTT
CDR3: CASSLFGGREAFF

J: TRBJ2-3
size: -
V: TRBV7-9
D: -
DNA: TGTGCCAGCAGCTTATATGAGACGCCTAGCACAGATACGCAGTATTTT
CDR3: CASSLYETPSTDTQYF

J: TRBJ2-1
size: once
V: TRBV2
D: TRBD2
DNA: TGTGCCACCACCGGACTAGCGGGGGGGAGCTCCTACAATGAGCAGTTCTTC
CDR3: CATTGLAGGSSYNEQFF

J: TRBJ1-1
size: -
V: TRBV9
D: -
DNA: TGTGCCAGCAGCCCCGGGGCCGGGAACACTGAAGCTTTCTTT
CDR3: CASSPGAGNTEAFF

J: TRBJ2-2
size: -
V: TRBV30
D: -
DNA: TGTGCCTGGAGTATATCAACCGGGGAGCTGTTTTTT
CDR3: CAWSISTGELFF

J: TRBJ2-2
size: -
V: TRBV4-1
D: -
DNA: TGCGCCAGCAGCCTGGGGATGGCCGGGGAGCTGTTTTTT
CDR3: CASSLGMAGELFF

J: TRBJ2-3
size: few
V: TRBV2
D: TRBD2
DNA: TGTGCCAGCAGTGACGGATTGGGGACTAGCGGGACAGATACGCAGTATTTT
CDR3: CASSDGLGTSGTDTQYF

J: TRBJ1-2
size: -
V: TRBV30
D: TRBD1
DNA: TGTGCCTGGAGTCCCCTCGTGTTAAAGACAGGGGACTATGGCTACACCTTC
CDR3: CAWSPLVLKTGDYGYTF

J: TRBJ1-1
size: once
V: TRBV11-2
D: TRBD1
DNA: TGTGCCAGCAGCCCCCGGGACAGGGGGCGCCGGGGCACTGAAGCTTTCTTT
CDR3: CASSPRDRGRRGTEAFF

J: TRBJ2-7
size: few
V: TRBV7-2
D: TRBD2
DNA: TGTGCCAGCAGCTTCAAACATCAGCGGGACCAGGTACGCTCCTACGAGCAGTACTTC
CDR3: CASSFKHQRDQVRSYEQYF

J: TRBJ2-7
size: -
V: TRBV7-9
D: TRBD2
DNA: TGTGCCAGCCCTACCGGGGGGAGGTCCTCCTACGAGCAGTACTTC
CDR3: CASPTGGRSSYEQYF

J: TRBJ2-5
size: few
V: TRBV5-6
D: -
DNA: TGTGCCAGCAGCTTGGCTGCAGGGCGTAAGGCCCAGTACTTC
CDR3: CASSLAAGRKAQYF

J: TRBJ1-2
size: medium-sized
V: TRBV7-9
D: TRBD1
DNA: TGTGCCAGCAGCTTCGACAGGGGAGAGTCTAACTATGGCTACACCTTC
CDR3: CASSFDRGESNYGYTF

J: TRBJ2-7
size: -
V: TRBV4-3
D: TRBD1
DNA: TGCGCCAGCAGCCTTGGACAGGGGCGTTACGAGCAGTACTTC
CDR3: CASSLGQGRYEQYF

J: TRBJ1-2
size: -
V: TRBV18
D: -
DNA: TGTGCCAGCTCACCACAGGGTGATAGGGGAATCTATGGCTACACCTTC
CDR3: CASSPQGDRGIYGYTF

J: TRBJ2-3
size: -
V: TRBV7-6
D: TRBD2
DNA: TGTGCCAGCAGCAGCTTTCCGGGACTAGCGGGGGGAAGCACAGATACGCAGTATTTT
CDR3: CASSSFPGLAGGSTDTQYF

J: TRBJ1-1
size: -
V: TRBV29-1
D: -
DNA: TGCAGCGTCGACGCGAACACTGAAGCTTTCTTT
CDR3: CSVDANTEAFF

J: TRBJ2-1
size: -
V: TRBV5-8
D: TRBD2
DNA: TGTGCCAGCTATTCGGGGGGTGAGCAGTTCTTC
CDR3: CASYSGGEQFF

J: TRBJ1-5
size: -
V: TRBV4-1
D: -
DNA: TGCGCCAGCAGCCAAGAGATCTTATCCAATCAGCCCCAGCATTTT
CDR3: CASSQEILSNQPQHF

J: TRBJ1-5
size: -
V: TRBV27
D: TRBD1
DNA: TGTGCCAGCAGTTCCCCGGGACAGGGAGGGAATAGCAATCAGCCCCAGCATTTT
CDR3: CASSSPGQGGNSNQPQHF

J: TRBJ1-6
size: -
V: TRBV4-3
D: -
DNA: TGCGCCAGCAGCCAAGAACCCACCGCTTTAGAGAGCTCCTATAATTCACCCCTCCACTTT
CDR3: CASSQEPTALESSYNSPLHF

J: TRBJ2-5
size: -
V: TRBV6-1
D: -
DNA: TGTGCCAGCAGCCCCGCCCCATTCCAAGAGACCCAGTACTTC
CDR3: CASSPAPFQETQYF

J: TRBJ1-4
size: -
V: TRBV7-9
D: -
DNA: TGTGCCAGCAGCTTCAGTCGATCAACTAATGAAAAACTGTTTTTT
CDR3: CASSFSRSTNEKLFF

J: TRBJ1-2
size: -
V: TRBV20-1
D: TRBD1
DNA: TGCAGCGCAGGGGGGGGCTACACCTTC
CDR3: CSAGGGYTF

J: TRBJ1-5
size: -
V: TRBV19
D: -
DNA: TGTGCCAGTAGCCAGAACCCTGACGGGAATCAGCCCCAGCATTTT
CDR3: CASSQNPDGNQPQHF

J: TRBJ1-2
size: -
V: TRBV2
D: TRBD1
DNA: TGTGCCAGCAGTGAAGAAGGGACAGGGAACTATGGCTACACCTTC
CDR3: CASSEEGTGNYGYTF

J: TRBJ2-5
size: -
V: TRBV9
D: -
DNA: TGTGCCAGCAGCGTAGTAGTTGGAGAGACCCAGTACTTC
CDR3: CASSVVVGETQYF

J: TRBJ2-3
size: -
V: TRBV13
D: -
DNA: TGTGCCAGCACCGCTCGGACAGTGAGCACAGATACGCAGTATTTT
CDR3: CASTARTVSTDTQYF

J: TRBJ1-2
size: -
V: TRBV7-8
D: -
DNA: TGTGCCAGCAGCATTGGTGGGGGGTCTGGCTATGGCTACACCTTC
CDR3: CASSIGGGSGYGYTF

J: TRBJ2-7
size: -
V: TRBV4-1
D: -
DNA: TGCGCCAGCAGCCAAGCATGGGAGGCTCCGCAGTACTTC
CDR3: CASSQAWEAPQYF

J: TRBJ1-1
size: -
V: TRBV29-1
D: TRBD1
DNA: TGCAGCGTACGACAGGGGGCAGGTGGAACTGAAGCTTTCTTT
CDR3: CSVRQGAGGTEAFF

J: TRBJ1-5
size: -
V: TRBV9
D: TRBD1
DNA: TGTGCCAGCAGTGCAGGGGGAGGCACTCAGCCCCAGCATTTT
CDR3: CASSAGGGTQPQHF

J: TRBJ2-7
size: -
V: TRBV7-9
D: TRBD1
DNA: TGTGCCAGCAGCTCGACAGGGGGGTCCTACGAGCAGTACTTC
CDR3: CASSSTGGSYEQYF

J: TRBJ1-1
size: -
V: TRBV7-5
D: -
DNA: TGTGCCAGCAGCTTAACGGGACCGAACACTGAAGCTTTCTTT
CDR3: CASSLTGPNTEAFF

J: TRBJ2-4
size: -
V: TRBV5-8
D: -
DNA: TGTGCCAGCAGCTTGGAGGCGGGGACTCAAAACATTCAGTACTTC
CDR3: CASSLEAGTQNIQYF

J: TRBJ1-1
size: -
V: TRBV7-2
D: -
DNA: TGTGCCAGCAGCCGGACAGAGAACACTGAAGCTTTCTTT
CDR3: CASSRTENTEAFF

J: TRBJ2-1
size: -
V: TRBV13
D: -
DNA: TGTGCCAGCAGCGAAGCCTTAGGACAGAGCTCCTACAATGAGCAGTTCTTC
CDR3: CASSEALGQSSYNEQFF

J: TRBJ2-5
size: -
V: TRBV4-3
D: TRBD2
DNA: TGCGCCAGCAGCCGCGGGGGGGTAGAATCGGAGACCCAGTACTTC
CDR3: CASSRGGVESETQYF

J: TRBJ2-1
size: -
V: TRBV11-2
D: -
DNA: TGTGCCAGCAGCTCCATAGGAGCGAGGGGACTCTCCTACAATGAGCAGTTCTTC
CDR3: CASSSIGARGLSYNEQFF

J: TRBJ1-1
size: -
V: TRBV5-4
D: -
DNA: TGTGCCAGCAGCTTAGAGGGGGGGAACACTGAAGCTTTCTTT
CDR3: CASSLEGGNTEAFF

J: TRBJ2-7
size: once
V: TRBV5-5
D: -
DNA: TGTGCCAGCAGTGGAGTCTACGAGCAGTACTTC
CDR3: CASSGVYEQYF

J: TRBJ2-1
size: -
V: TRBV10-3
D: -
DNA: TGTGCCATCAGTCCGGAGGGCTATGAGCAGTTCTTC
CDR3: CAISPEGYEQFF

J: TRBJ2-7
size: -
V: TRBV7-9
D: -
DNA: TGTGCCAGCAGCTTGTCAGGGCTGCCCTACGAGCAGTACTTC
CDR3: CASSLSGLPYEQYF

J: TRBJ1-4
size: -
V: TRBV19
D: TRBD1
DNA: TGTGCCAGTAGTATTTATAGGACAGGCTCTCCTAATGAAAAACTGTTTTTT
CDR3: CASSIYRTGSPNEKLFF

J: TRBJ2-5
size: -
V: TRBV19
D: TRBD1
DNA: TGTGCCAGTAGTATCCCGACAGGGTATGGGGAGACCCAGTACTTC
CDR3: CASSIPTGYGETQYF

J: TRBJ2-3
size: -
V: TRBV7-2
D: TRBD2
DNA: TGTGCCAGCAGCTTACTAAAAGCGGGGGTCGCAGATACGCAGTATTTT
CDR3: CASSLLKAGVADTQYF

J: TRBJ2-6
size: -
V: TRBV19
D: -
DNA: TGTGCCAGTAGTATAACATCCTCTGGGGCCAACGTCCTGACTTTC
CDR3: CASSITSSGANVLTF

J: TRBJ2-1
size: -
V: TRBV11-2
D: TRBD1
DNA: TGTGCCAGCAGCTTAGGACAGGGCCGCAATGAGCAGTTCTTC
CDR3: CASSLGQGRNEQFF

J: TRBJ1-4
size: -
V: TRBV2
D: -
DNA: TGTGCCAGCAGTGGTTCGGGGATCGACGAAAAACTGTTTTTT
CDR3: CASSGSGIDEKLFF

J: TRBJ1-6
size: -
V: TRBV27
D: -
DNA: TGTGCCAGCAGGTGGGACTACAAGGGGGCCCTCCACTTT
CDR3: CASRWDYKGALHF

J: TRBJ2-1
size: -
V: TRBV7-9
D: TRBD2
DNA: TGTGCCAGCAGCTGGGCGGGCGGGGGATTTTACAATGAGCAGTTCTTC
CDR3: CASSWAGGGFYNEQFF

J: TRBJ1-5
size: few
V: TRBV19
D: -
DNA: TGTGCCAGTAGTATGGGGGGTTTATCGGATCAGCCCCAGCATTTT
CDR3: CASSMGGLSDQPQHF

J: TRBJ2-7
size: -
V: TRBV7-6
D: -
DNA: TGTGCCAGCAGTTCTACATATAGCTACGAGCAGTACTTC
CDR3: CASSSTYSYEQYF